The 4 T cell receptor beta chains presented below share a single source sample, sequenced in a study of blood T cell repertoires in COVID-19. The protocol was immunoSEQ multiplex PCR, while the TCRdb copy is restricted to in-frame clones and leaves out a portion. The sample shows approximately 26,000 clones, about 75% of them seen only once. Sequencing was performed on peripheral blood. These receptors originate from a man of 80 years or more with active or convalescent COVID-19.

The chain recombines TRBV7-7 with TRBJ2-2; TRBD2 aligns across 8 bases. Germline-derived CDR1 and CDR2 are SSHAT and FNYEAQ (reference sequence). V dropped 1 base and J dropped 6; count of bases not matched to a gene: 4. The CDR3 has 15 residues. CDR3 in amino acids: CASSLVGLESGELFF. CDR3 coding DNA: TGTGCCAGCAGCTTAGTGGGACTAGAGTCCGGGGAGCTGTTTTTT.

The CDR3 protein is CASSQGANTGELFF. DNA for the CDR3: TGTGCCAGCAGCCAAGGGGCCAACACCGGGGAGCTGTTTTTT. The chain uses TRBV14 and TRBJ2-2; D call uncertain. The V gene's germline CDR1 is SGHDN and CDR2 FVKESK. The CDR3 has 14 residues. Trimming removed 1 base from V and 2 bases from J, with 5 bases in between.

This clone was recorded a few times. The J gene is TRBJ1-1, the V gene TRBV29-1; 10 positions agree with TRBD1. V trimming: 1 base; J trimming: 5 bases; junction bases outside the gene matches: 4. The CDR3 has 14 amino acids. Germline CDR1 is SQVTM and CDR2 is ANQGSEA. CDR3 loop: CSVEGRQGATEAFF. Here the CDR3 DNA reads TGCAGCGTTGAAGGGCGACAGGGGGCAACTGAAGCTTTCTTT. The variable domain in full, with the rest retrieved from reference TRBV29-1 and TRBJ1-1, is SAVISQKPSRDICQRGTSLTIQCQVDSQVTMMFWYRQQPGQSLTLIATANQGSEATYESGFVIDKFPISRPNLTFSTLTVSNMSPEDSSIYLCSVEGRQGATEAFFGQGTRLTVV.

J is TRBJ1-6 and V is TRBV2; D not resolved. V lost 1 base and J 6 bases, leaving 13 bases between the germline ends. The V gene's germline CDR1 is SNHLY and CDR2 FYNNEI. The CDR3 sequence is 16 residues long. CDR3 nucleotides: TGTGCCAGCAGTGAAGGTCTAGCAGGCTCTAATTCACCCCTCCACTTT. Its translation: CASSEGLAGSNSPLHF.